One and the same sample provided the 10 T cell receptor beta chains below, sequenced in a study of radiation and T cells in renal cell carcinoma. The data were produced by immunoSEQ multiplex PCR, yet TCRdb's version contains in-frame clones alone and is incomplete. The top ten hold 19% of the sample, which has more than 8,000 clones, roughly 50% seen once. Treatment: 15 Gy SBRT to primary tumor, nephrectomy 4 weeks later. The sample here was tumor tissue, taken from a patient whose treatment included radiotherapy and nephrectomy. All receptors come from a man in his sixties with renal cell carcinoma.

This clone was observed a few times. The chain joins TRBV6-1 to TRBJ1-5, with D possibly being TRBD1 (5 bases). Germline V gene data show CDR1 as MNHNS and CDR2 as SASEGT. This CDR3 is built from 15 residues. The V and J ends lost 2 bases and 6 bases respectively, with 14 bases between them. The CDR3 loop reads CASSEMRGQAQPQHF. The CDR3 bases are TGTGCCAGCAGTGAAATGAGGGGCCAGGCTCAGCCCCAGCATTTT.

This clone has only a few counts. The DNA of the CDR3 is TGTGCCAGCTCACCAAAAGTAGGGGCGGGTCAGCCCCAGCATTTT. This encodes CASSPKVGAGQPQHF. This chain connects TRBV18 to TRBJ1-5; tentative D call: TRBD1 (5 bases). Germline CDR1 is KGHSH and CDR2 is LQKENI. The CDR3 spans 15 residues. The V end lost 2 bases, the J end lost 6 bases, and 14 bases lay between the germline ends.

The chain links TRBV28 to TRBJ2-7; D tentatively fits TRBD1 or TRBD2 (7 bases each). CDR1 MDHEN and CDR2 SYDVKM come from the germline V gene. This CDR3 has 14 amino acids. The V end lost 3 bases, the J end lost 1 base, and 10 bases lay between the germline ends. The CDR3, as DNA: TGTGCCAGCAGTTTCAGGGGGGGGTCCTACGAGCAGTACTTC. Protein: CASSFRGGSYEQYF. Full variable domain (remainder filled in from reference TRBV28 and TRBJ2-7): DVKVTQSSRYLVKRTGEKVFLECVQDMDHENMFWYRQDPGLGLRLIYFSYDVKMKEKGDIPEGYSVSREKKERFSLILESASTNQTSMYLCASSFRGGSYEQYFGPGTRLTVT.

This sequence joins TRBV7-9 and TRBJ1-1; weak D call: TRBD1 (5 bases). With 6 bases removed from V and 1 base from J, the gap between germline ends came to 21 bases. CDR1 and CDR2 from the germline V gene are SEHNR and FQNEAQ (reference sequence). This CDR3 has 17 residues. In DNA, the CDR3 is TGTGCCAGCAGTCTCCCCCTCGGAGGGGAGGGGAACACTGAAGCTTTCTTT. Residues: CASSLPLGGEGNTEAFF.

This chain uses TRBV7-9 with TRBJ1-4, with 10 nucleotides matching TRBD1. The CDR3 covers 15 residues. Germline CDR1 and CDR2: SEHNR and FQNEAQ (reference sequence). V lost 5 bases to trimming and J lost 7 bases; unmatched junction nucleotides: 7. CDR3 DNA sequence: TGTGCCAGCAGCGGCCGGGACAGGGGAAGTGAAAAACTGTTTTTT. As protein: CASSGRDRGSEKLFF.

This clone was counted between two and nine times. The chain combines TRBV28 with TRBJ2-7, with D possibly matching TRBD1 (5 bases). Germline CDR1 is MDHEN and CDR2 is SYDVKM. Trimming pared 3 bases from V and 1 base from J, leaving 10 bases between. The CDR3 runs 14 residues. The CDR3 region is CASSFPSGSYEQYF. CDR3 nucleotides: TGTGCCAGCAGTTTCCCCTCAGGGTCCTACGAGCAGTACTTC.

The chain couples TRBV7-8 to TRBJ1-4; unclear D gene. The CDR3 length is 20 residues. V was shortened by 2 bases and J by 1 base, with 23 bases between the two germline ends. Per the germline V gene, CDR1 is SGHVS and CDR2 is FQNEAQ. CDR3 nucleotide sequence: TGTGCCAGCAGCTTAATCATCTGGACGGCCCGTCAGCAAACTAATGAAAAACTGTTTTTT. Protein: CASSLIIWTARQQTNEKLFF.

This clone was detected only a few times. The rearrangement uses TRBV19 and TRBJ2-1; no clear D. The CDR3 length is 14 residues. Trimming removed 6 bases at V and 7 bases at J, with 16 bases between. Germline loops: CDR1 LNHDA, CDR2 SQIVND (reference sequence). This chain's CDR3 is CASSGRRLGNEQFF. CDR3 in DNA: TGTGCCAGTAGCGGACGTCGCCTGGGGAATGAGCAGTTCTTC.

The chain combines TRBV11-1 with TRBJ1-1; TRBD1 aligns across 8 bases. V lost 3 bases, J lost 7 bases, and 4 bases stayed unmatched. Germline V CDR1 and CDR2: SGHAT, FQDESV (reference sequence). The CDR3 has 13 amino acids. CDR3 sequence: CASSFRTGIEAFF. The CDR3 nucleotides read TGTGCCAGCAGCTTCAGGACAGGGATTGAAGCTTTCTTT.

Within the sample, this clone is medium-sized. The V gene is TRBV7-2, the J gene TRBJ1-1; TRBD1 matches at 11 bases. The CDR3 is made up of 15 amino acids. V shed 5 bases, J shed 3 bases, and the junction held 5 bases outside the gene matches. Germline V gene data show CDR1 as SGHTA and CDR2 as FQGNSA. The CDR3, as DNA: TGTGCCAGCAGCGCGCGGACAGGGGGCGACACTGAAGCTTTCTTT. This sequence encodes CASSARTGGDTEAFF.